The clone carrying this TCR beta chain was seen a handful of times. The CDR3 is 14 amino acids. The V gene's germline CDR1 is MNHEY and CDR2 SMNVEV (reference sequence). The V and J ends lost 6 bases and 8 bases, in that order; junction bases with no gene match: 7. Survey-level immunoSEQ v3.0 assays were run. Assay: immunoSEQ multiplex PCR; the TCRdb copy retains only in-frame clones and omits some. Of over 25,000 clones in the sample, around 80% were seen once. These data originate in a study of long-term antiretroviral therapy in people with HIV. The V and J genes are TRBV27 and TRBJ1-6, with 7 bases lining up with TRBD1. This TCR came from a man aged 40-55 years with HIV. The specimen was unsorted PBMCs, collected 3 years after starting antiretroviral therapy. The CDR3 reads CASRRDRVDSPLHF. The CDR3, as DNA: TGTGCCAGCAGACGAGACAGGGTGGATTCACCCCTCCACTTT.